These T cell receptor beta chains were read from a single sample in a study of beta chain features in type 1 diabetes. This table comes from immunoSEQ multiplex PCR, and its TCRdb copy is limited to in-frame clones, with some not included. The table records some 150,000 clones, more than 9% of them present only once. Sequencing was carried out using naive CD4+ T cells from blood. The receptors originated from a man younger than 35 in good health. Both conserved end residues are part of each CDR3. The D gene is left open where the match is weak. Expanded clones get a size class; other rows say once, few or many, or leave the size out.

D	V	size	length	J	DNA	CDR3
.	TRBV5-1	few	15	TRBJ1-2	TGCGCCAGCAGCTTGGGACCAGACTCTAACTATGGCTACACCTTC	CASSLGPDSNYGYTF
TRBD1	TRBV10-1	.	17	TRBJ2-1	TGCGCCAGCAGTGAACGGGGACAGGCGGGTGCTAGGAATGAGCAGTTCTTC	CASSERGQAGARNEQFF
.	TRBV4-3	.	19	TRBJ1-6	TGCGCCAGCAGCCAAGCGTATGTACGGGGGAGCTCCTATAATTCACCCCTCCACTTT	CASSQAYVRGSSYNSPLHF
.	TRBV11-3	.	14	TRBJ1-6	TGTGCCAGCAGCTTAGGAGTCAGCGGCTCACCCCTCCACTTT	CASSLGVSGSPLHF
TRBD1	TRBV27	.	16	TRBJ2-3	TGTGCCAGCAGTACCGGGACAGCAACCAGCACAGATACGCAGTATTTT	CASSTGTATSTDTQYF
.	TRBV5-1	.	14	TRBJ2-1	TGCGCCAGCAAGGCGGGGTACTCCTACAATGAGCAGTTCTTC	CASKAGYSYNEQFF
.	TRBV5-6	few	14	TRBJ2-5	TGTGCCAGCAGCTGGGGGACGGGGGAAGAGACCCAGTACTTC	CASSWGTGEETQYF
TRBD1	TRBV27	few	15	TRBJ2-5	TGTGCCAGCAGTTTATCTCCCCTCACAGACAGGGCCCAGTACTTC	CASSLSPLTDRAQYF
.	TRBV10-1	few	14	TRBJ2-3	TGCGCCAGCAGTGAGTCTCCGGGGACAGATACGCAGTATTTT	CASSESPGTDTQYF
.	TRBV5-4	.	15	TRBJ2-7	TGTGCCAGCAGCTCCCGAACAGGGTACTCCTCCGAGCAGTACTTC	CASSSRTGYSSEQYF
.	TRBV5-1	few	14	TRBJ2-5	TGCGCCAGCACCCTGGACAGACACCAAGAGACCCAGTACTTC	CASTLDRHQETQYF
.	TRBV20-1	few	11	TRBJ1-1	TGCAGTACCGAGCGTGGGACTGAAGCTTTCTTT	CSTERGTEAFF
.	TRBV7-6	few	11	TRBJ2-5	TGTGCCAGCAGCGAGGAAGAGACCCAGTACTTC	CASSEEETQYF
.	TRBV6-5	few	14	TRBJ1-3	TGTGCCAGCAGTTACACCTCGGTGGGAAACACCATATATTTT	CASSYTSVGNTIYF
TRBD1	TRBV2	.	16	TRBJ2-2	TGTGCCAGCATCCCGGGACAGGGGGTATGGACCGGGGAGCTGTTTTTT	CASIPGQGVWTGELFF
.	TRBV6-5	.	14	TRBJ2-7	TGTGCCAGCAGGGCGAGCCTTACAGGGTTCGAGCAGTACTTC	CASRASLTGFEQYF
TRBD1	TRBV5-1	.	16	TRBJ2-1	TGCGCCAGCAGCGCGAATCCGGGACAGAGCTACAATGAGCAGTTCTTC	CASSANPGQSYNEQFF
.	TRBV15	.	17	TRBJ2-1	TGTGCCACCAGCAGAGATCTGGGGGGATCGGCATACAATGAGCAGTTCTTC	CATSRDLGGSAYNEQFF
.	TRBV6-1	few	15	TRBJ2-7	TGTGCCAGCAGTCAACCGGGACACCTCTCCTACGAGCAGTACTTC	CASSQPGHLSYEQYF
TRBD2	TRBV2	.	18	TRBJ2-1	TGTGCCAGCAGTGTTACGGCTAGCGGGGGGCGGTCCTACAATGAGCAGTTCTTC	CASSVTASGGRSYNEQFF
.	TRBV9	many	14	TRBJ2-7	TGTGCCAGCAGCGTGGCCAGGCGATTCTACGAGCAGTACTTC	CASSVARRFYEQYF
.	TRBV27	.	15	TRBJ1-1	TGTGCCAGCAGGGCAAATCTGGCGGGGGCCACTGAAGCTTTCTTT	CASRANLAGATEAFF
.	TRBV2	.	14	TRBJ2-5	TGTGCCAGCAAGACGCTAAGAGGGAGGGAGACCCAGTACTTC	CASKTLRGRETQYF
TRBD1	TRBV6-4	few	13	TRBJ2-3	TGTGCCAGCAGTGCCAACAGGGGGGATACGCAGTATTTT	CASSANRGDTQYF
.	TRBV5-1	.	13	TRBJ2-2	TGCGCCAGCAGCAAAACAGGTTTCGGGGAGCTGTTTTTT	CASSKTGFGELFF
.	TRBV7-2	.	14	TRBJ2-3	TGTGCCAGCAGCCGTCGGTCGAGCACAGATACGCAGTATTTT	CASSRRSSTDTQYF